These T cell receptor beta chains were read from a single sample in a study of blood T cell repertoires in COVID-19. The assay was immunoSEQ multiplex PCR, and TCRdb's table has in-frame clones only and misses some. The sample has around 190,000 clones, roughly 88% seen once. Sequenced material: peripheral blood. These receptors all stem from a man in his fifties or sixties with COVID-19, enrolled during active disease. Both conserved end residues are part of each CDR3. D genes are given only for firm matches. The listing skips clone size in some rows; elsewhere it reads once, few, many or a size class.

size: NA
J: TRBJ1-2
V: TRBV7-2
D: NA
DNA: TGTGCCAGCAGCTTAGCACTAACTACAGGGTCTTATGGCTACACCTTC
CDR3: CASSLALTTGSYGYTF

size: once
J: TRBJ2-3
V: TRBV12-3/TRBV12-4
D: NA
DNA: TGTGCCAGCACACGGCAGGGCACAGATACGCAGTATTTT
CDR3: CASTRQGTDTQYF

size: NA
J: TRBJ1-2
V: TRBV9
D: TRBD1
DNA: TGTGCCAGCAGCCCTAGGACAGGGGACTCCTCCTATGGCTACACCTTC
CDR3: CASSPRTGDSSYGYTF

size: NA
J: TRBJ2-7
V: TRBV7-9
D: TRBD1
DNA: TGTGCCAGCACCCAATGGGACAGGGCTTCCTACGAGCAGTACTTC
CDR3: CASTQWDRASYEQYF

size: NA
J: TRBJ2-5
V: TRBV9
D: NA
DNA: TGTGCCAGCAGCGTAGAAAGGGCAGGGCAGGAGACCCAGTACTTC
CDR3: CASSVERAGQETQYF

size: NA
J: TRBJ2-1
V: TRBV6-2/TRBV6-3
D: TRBD2
DNA: TGTGCCAGCAGCCTCTTGCGGGGGGGACCCAATGAGCAGTTCTTC
CDR3: CASSLLRGGPNEQFF

size: once
J: TRBJ1-6
V: TRBV19
D: NA
DNA: TGTGCCAGTAGGACCCATCGAAGACAGGTCTTCAATTCACCCCTCCACTTT
CDR3: CASRTHRRQVFNSPLHF

size: NA
J: TRBJ1-3
V: TRBV19
D: TRBD1
DNA: TGTGCCAGTAGTATACAGGGGGCCCACACCATATATTTT
CDR3: CASSIQGAHTIYF

size: NA
J: TRBJ2-1
V: TRBV7-9
D: TRBD1
DNA: TGTGCCAGCAGCCGGGACAGGTACAATGAGCAGTTCTTC
CDR3: CASSRDRYNEQFF

size: NA
J: TRBJ2-7
V: TRBV27
D: NA
DNA: TGTGCCAGCAGTTTAACTAGTCAGGCCTACGAGCAGTACTTC
CDR3: CASSLTSQAYEQYF

size: NA
J: TRBJ2-3
V: TRBV18
D: NA
DNA: TGTGCCAGCTCACTAGGGACATCCCCAGATACGCAGTATTTT
CDR3: CASSLGTSPDTQYF

size: NA
J: TRBJ2-7
V: TRBV24-1
D: NA
DNA: TGTGCCACCAGTGCCCAACGGTCCGTCACCTACGAGCAGTACTTC
CDR3: CATSAQRSVTYEQYF

size: NA
J: TRBJ2-7
V: TRBV5-1
D: TRBD2
DNA: TGCGCCAGCAACCCAGCGGGAGGTAGCTACGAGCAGTACTTC
CDR3: CASNPAGGSYEQYF

size: NA
J: TRBJ2-5
V: TRBV19
D: NA
DNA: TGTGCCAGTAGTATAGTAGGCGGGGATCAAGAGACCCAGTACTTC
CDR3: CASSIVGGDQETQYF

size: NA
J: TRBJ2-7
V: TRBV15
D: TRBD1
DNA: TGTGCCACCAGCAGAGATGTGGACAGGGAAAAATACTTC
CDR3: CATSRDVDREKYF

size: NA
J: TRBJ2-5
V: TRBV7-2
D: TRBD1
DNA: TGTGCCAGCAGCAACCGGGACAGGGGCGACCTGGAGACCCAGTACTTC
CDR3: CASSNRDRGDLETQYF

size: NA
J: TRBJ2-1
V: TRBV9
D: TRBD2
DNA: TGTGCCAGCAACCTAGCGGGATACAATGAGCAGTTCTTC
CDR3: CASNLAGYNEQFF

size: NA
J: TRBJ2-6
V: TRBV27
D: TRBD1
DNA: TGTGCCAGCACGCCGGGACAGGGGGCGCCTGGGGCCAACGTCCTGACTTTC
CDR3: CASTPGQGAPGANVLTF

size: NA
J: TRBJ1-5
V: TRBV12-3/TRBV12-4
D: NA
DNA: TGTGCCAGCACCTGGACAAATCAGCCCCAGCATTTT
CDR3: CASTWTNQPQHF

size: NA
J: TRBJ1-4
V: TRBV7-3
D: TRBD1
DNA: TGTGCCAGCAGCTTAGATTGGGGACAGGGGGATGAAAAACTGTTTTTT
CDR3: CASSLDWGQGDEKLFF

size: NA
J: TRBJ2-2
V: TRBV10-3
D: TRBD2
DNA: TGTGCCATCAGTGAGCCCCAAGCGGGAGTAGTGAACACCGGGGAGCTGTTTTTT
CDR3: CAISEPQAGVVNTGELFF

size: NA
J: TRBJ1-5
V: TRBV6-1
D: NA
DNA: TGTGCCAGCAGTGAGCGTGATAGCAATCAGCCCCAGCATTTT
CDR3: CASSERDSNQPQHF

size: NA
J: TRBJ1-2
V: TRBV19
D: TRBD1
DNA: TGTGCCAGTAGTATCGGACAGGGGGGCTATGGCTACACCTTC
CDR3: CASSIGQGGYGYTF

size: NA
J: TRBJ1-6
V: TRBV18
D: TRBD1
DNA: TGTGCCAGCTCACGCACCCGGGACAGGGGGTATAATTCACCCCTCCACTTT
CDR3: CASSRTRDRGYNSPLHF

size: few
J: TRBJ1-5
V: TRBV2
D: NA
DNA: TGTGCCAGCAGTGAACAGTTACAGCCCCAGCATTTT
CDR3: CASSEQLQPQHF

size: NA
J: TRBJ2-1
V: TRBV7-8
D: TRBD1
DNA: TGTGCCAGCAGCTTAGTTGGGACAGGGGGAATTAATGAGCAGTTCTTC
CDR3: CASSLVGTGGINEQFF

size: once
J: TRBJ1-6
V: TRBV19
D: NA
DNA: TGTGCCAGTAGTATCTCGGCCCTGACAGCCACCATTTCACCCCTCCACTTT
CDR3: CASSISALTATISPLHF

size: NA
J: TRBJ1-1
V: TRBV11-1
D: NA
DNA: TGTGCCAGCAGCTTTATACAGGACAGTGAAGCTTTCTTT
CDR3: CASSFIQDSEAFF

size: NA
J: TRBJ2-3
V: TRBV3-1/TRBV3-2
D: NA
DNA: TGTGCCAGCAGCCAAGGGTTCAGCGTCGTCACAGATACGCAGTATTTT
CDR3: CASSQGFSVVTDTQYF

size: NA
J: TRBJ2-7
V: TRBV10-2
D: TRBD2
DNA: TGCGCCAGCAGTGATCCTCTAGCGGGGCCCTCCTACGAGCAGTACTTC
CDR3: CASSDPLAGPSYEQYF

size: NA
J: TRBJ1-2
V: TRBV3-1/TRBV3-2
D: TRBD1
DNA: TGTGCCAGCAGCCAAGCCAGGGACAGGCTCAACTATGGCTACACCTTC
CDR3: CASSQARDRLNYGYTF

size: NA
J: TRBJ1-5
V: TRBV19
D: NA
DNA: TGTGCCAGTAGTATAGATCTATTTAATAGCAATCAGCCCCAGCATTTT
CDR3: CASSIDLFNSNQPQHF

size: NA
J: TRBJ2-7
V: TRBV19
D: TRBD1
DNA: TGTGCCAGTAGTATCCAGGGACAGCGGCCCTACGAGCAGTACTTC
CDR3: CASSIQGQRPYEQYF

size: NA
J: TRBJ2-7
V: TRBV2
D: TRBD1
DNA: TGTGCCACCGGACTGCAGGGGGACGAGCAGTACTTC
CDR3: CATGLQGDEQYF

size: NA
J: TRBJ1-5
V: TRBV19
D: NA
DNA: TGTGCCAGTAACGTGGGCAACCAGCCCCAGCATTTT
CDR3: CASNVGNQPQHF

size: NA
J: TRBJ1-1
V: TRBV5-1
D: TRBD1
DNA: TGCGCCAGCAGCTGGGGACAGGGGAAGAACACTGAAGCTTTCTTT
CDR3: CASSWGQGKNTEAFF

size: NA
J: TRBJ2-3
V: TRBV5-1
D: TRBD2
DNA: TGCGCCAGCAGCTTGGCGGTGGCGGGAGTCCCAGATACGCAGTATTTT
CDR3: CASSLAVAGVPDTQYF

size: once
J: TRBJ1-2
V: TRBV5-4
D: NA
DNA: TGTGCCAGCAGCTTGGCCGCTGGGGAGTATGGCTACACCTTC
CDR3: CASSLAAGEYGYTF

size: NA
J: TRBJ2-2
V: TRBV18
D: TRBD2
DNA: TGTGCCAGCTCACCACGGGGACTAGCAGCGAACACCGGGGAGCTGTTTTTT
CDR3: CASSPRGLAANTGELFF

size: NA
J: TRBJ2-3
V: TRBV4-2
D: TRBD1
DNA: TGTGCCAGCAGCCCCTACACGGACGGACAGGGCACAGATACGCAGTATTTT
CDR3: CASSPYTDGQGTDTQYF

size: NA
J: TRBJ2-3
V: TRBV27
D: NA
DNA: TGTGCCAGCACAGATCGCACAGATACGCAGTATTTT
CDR3: CASTDRTDTQYF

size: few
J: TRBJ2-1
V: TRBV13
D: TRBD1
DNA: TGTGCCAGCAGCCCCGGGACAGGGATGGTCAATGAGCAGTTCTTC
CDR3: CASSPGTGMVNEQFF

size: few
J: TRBJ2-2
V: TRBV6-5
D: NA
DNA: TGTGCCAGCACCCAAGGGGGTATAACCGGGGAGCTGTTTTTT
CDR3: CASTQGGITGELFF

size: NA
J: TRBJ2-1
V: TRBV11-2
D: NA
DNA: TGTGCCAGCAGCTTAGGATGGGGGGAGTACAATGAGCAGTTCTTC
CDR3: CASSLGWGEYNEQFF

size: NA
J: TRBJ1-4
V: TRBV19
D: NA
DNA: TGTGCCAGTAGTGAAACAGAGACAACTAATGAAAAACTGTTTTTT
CDR3: CASSETETTNEKLFF

size: NA
J: TRBJ1-2
V: TRBV25-1
D: TRBD1
DNA: TGTGCCAGCAGCAGACAGGGCTTGGATGGCTACACCTTC
CDR3: CASSRQGLDGYTF

size: once
J: TRBJ1-4
V: TRBV20-1
D: NA
DNA: TGCAGTGCTAGTACAGGCGGGGAGGAAAAACTGTTTTTT
CDR3: CSASTGGEEKLFF

size: NA
J: TRBJ2-7
V: TRBV7-7
D: NA
DNA: TGTGCTAGCAGCCCAGGGCGGGGAGATTACGAGCAGTACTTC
CDR3: CASSPGRGDYEQYF

size: NA
J: TRBJ2-1
V: TRBV28
D: TRBD2
DNA: TGTGCCAGCAGGCTTACCCTCACTAGCGGGGGTGCTCACAATGAGCAGTTCTTC
CDR3: CASRLTLTSGGAHNEQFF

size: NA
J: TRBJ1-5
V: TRBV5-6
D: TRBD1
DNA: TGTGCCAGCAGCTTGGCCACGACAGGGGGCCAGCCCCAGCATTTT
CDR3: CASSLATTGGQPQHF

size: NA
J: TRBJ1-5
V: TRBV27
D: NA
DNA: TGTGCCAGCAGTCCCGACAAGGCGTGGGGCAATCAGCCCCAGCATTTT
CDR3: CASSPDKAWGNQPQHF

size: NA
J: TRBJ1-1
V: TRBV5-5
D: NA
DNA: TGTGCCAGCAGCTACAGGACAGTGGGCGACACTGAAGCTTTCTTT
CDR3: CASSYRTVGDTEAFF

size: NA
J: TRBJ1-1
V: TRBV28
D: NA
DNA: TGTGCCAGCAGTGTCCCGGGACAATGGAACACTGAAGCTTTCTTT
CDR3: CASSVPGQWNTEAFF

size: NA
J: TRBJ2-5
V: TRBV30
D: TRBD1
DNA: TGTGCCTGGAGGGCTACACAGGGGGCAGGGGAGACCCAGTACTTC
CDR3: CAWRATQGAGETQYF

size: NA
J: TRBJ2-5
V: TRBV3-1/TRBV3-2
D: NA
DNA: TGTGCCAGCAGCCTGCAAGTCGCGGGGCAAGAGACCCAGTACTTC
CDR3: CASSLQVAGQETQYF

size: NA
J: TRBJ1-6
V: TRBV30
D: NA
DNA: TGTGCCTGGAGTGTACTAGGGCAGGAGATCCACTTT
CDR3: CAWSVLGQEIHF